This TCR beta chain came from a study of T cells after yellow fever vaccination. Points from the study as a whole: Repertoires sorted by FACS could include abundant clonotypes that are contaminants from the bulk population.

A universal primer site and UMIs were added as TCR cDNA was made by 5'RACE template switching. TCRdb re-derived calls from the 5' RACE reads in MiXCR, one entry per CDR3 protein. Among about 160,000 distinct CDR3 sequences, 5.5% to 7.5% were seen once, and the ten largest hold approximately 2.4%. V shed 7 bases and J shed 1 base, with 13 bases lying between them. CDR3 length: 15 residues. At least ten counts were recorded for this clonotype. Its specificity is unknown. Sequenced material: CD4+ T cells sorted from PBMCs, taken more than 4 days after the first yellow fever vaccination. The origin of this receptor is a young man who received the YFV17D yellow fever vaccine. The chain has TRBV12-3 or TRBV12-4 and TRBJ1-4; a weak D match, TRBD1 (5 bases). The CDR3 here is CASKKSGGTNEKLFF. CDR3 coding DNA: TGTGCCAGCAAGAAGTCCGGGGGAACTAATGAAAAACTGTTTTTT.